This is a list of T cell receptor beta chains from one sample in a study of cytomegalovirus exposure and HLA in healthy donors. The repertoire was sequenced with immunoSEQ multiplex PCR; TCRdb's copy has only in-frame clones and lacks some. The sample shows about 160,000 clones, 65% to 80% of them seen only once. Source material: PBMCs. Receptors were obtained from a woman aged 45 to 65 in good health and CMV-seropositive. CDR3s leave out the opening cysteine and the closing phenylalanine or tryptophan.

TRBV19,ASTRQGNEKLF
TRBV7-3,ASSSTGGRDTQY
TRBV29-1,SVDGQGRKQGGYT
TRBV5-6,ASSSVGQGNEKLF
TRBV7-3,ASSPRGEGVWTEAF
TRBV7-3,ASSLGSTGTQY
TRBV2,ASSINRYEQY
TRBV2,ASRDTGWDTEAF
TRBV6-6,ASSEEVWETQY
TRBV5-1,ASSWTVGTGELF
TRBV27,ANIRQSGYT
TRBV9,ASSVDHRVDTEAF
TRBV30,AWKLGAGNTIY
TRBV6-5,ASSPTVITEAF
TRBV5-1,ASSLVAGGHGYT
TRBV5-1,ASRGGVEQF
TRBV19,FFFKQKTAYEQY
TRBV5-6,ASSLVAGPSPLH
TRBV29-1,SVHRATEAF
TRBV27,ASSSFRGNTEAF
TRBV6-5,ASRINRGTEAF
TRBV6-5,ANLDENTGELF
TRBV5-1,ASSLGQGETDTQY
TRBV7-6,ASRLRSNTEAF
TRBV7-3,ASSANRENYGYT
TRBV15,ATRAEDVSGGVYNEQF
TRBV4-1,ASRVWTGGGEQF
TRBV9,ASSVDSGSEQY
TRBV5-1,ASSLTQETQY
TRBV18,ASSSGVNTEAF
TRBV4-2,ASSPWTGGDSSTDTQY
TRBV2,ASRPGTANTEAF
TRBV6-5,ASSYGTVYEQY
TRBV2,ASGLRQGTISPLH
TRBV5-1,ASSLEAGRAEAF
TRBV5-6,ASSMDTYQETQY
TRBV5-6,ASSLSGGYT
TRBV6-5,ASSLRGRANEKLF
TRBV4-2,ASSHSGDTQY
TRBV13,ASSSLGGFDEQY
TRBV10-3,AAGRGGSNEKLF
TRBV5-6,ASGRGANTGELF
TRBV11-1,ASSLAASGVGEQF
TRBV7-9,ASSLSGTGYAEAF
TRBV15,ATSRGGSSYEQY
TRBV27,ASKSGGASEQF
TRBV5-4,ASSLRTGETQY
TRBV18,ASSPAEQGWNGYT